This T cell receptor (beta chain) was sequenced during a study of identical twins. About this clonotype itself: Its cognate antigen is unknown.

TCRdb re-derived calls from the 5' RACE reads in MiXCR, one entry per CDR3 protein. The sample has approximately 500,000 distinct CDR3 sequences, roughly 26% seen once. Study results and caveats: Twins shared beta out-of-frame sequences in excess, but this excess was weaker. Donors were not followed over many years; analysis was cross-sectional.

Per germline, CDR1 SGDLS and CDR2 YYNGEE. CDR3 length: 13 residues. Trimming pared 0 bases from V and 1 base from J, leaving 4 bases between. The sample was also linked to a second study, of T cells expressing NK-cell markers. From that second work: More than five of the donors carried dominant NKG2C+ clonotypes that took up about 1.0-7.0% of their CD8+ T cells.

The sample consisted of CD4+ T cells sorted from blood. This sequence was found in a woman aged 18-30 years in good health. The chain recombines TRBV9 with TRBJ2-5, with no clear D. CDR3 residues: CASSVEAQETQYF. CDR3 bases: TGTGCCAGCAGCGTAGAGGCCCAAGAGACCCAGTACTTC.